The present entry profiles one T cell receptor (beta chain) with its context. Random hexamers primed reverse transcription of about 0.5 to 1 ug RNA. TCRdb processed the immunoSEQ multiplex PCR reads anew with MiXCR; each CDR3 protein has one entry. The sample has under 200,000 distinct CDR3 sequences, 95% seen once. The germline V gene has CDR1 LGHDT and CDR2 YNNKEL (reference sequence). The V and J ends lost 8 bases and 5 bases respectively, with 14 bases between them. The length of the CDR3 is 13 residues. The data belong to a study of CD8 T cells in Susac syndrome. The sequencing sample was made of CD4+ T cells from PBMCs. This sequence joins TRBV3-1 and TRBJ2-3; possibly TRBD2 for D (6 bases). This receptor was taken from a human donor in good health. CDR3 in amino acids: CASGRGTGDTQYF. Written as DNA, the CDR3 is TGTGCCAGCGGCCGGGGGACGGGAGATACGCAGTATTTT.